This T cell receptor (beta chain) was documented in a study of blood T cell repertoires in COVID-19. About the study: Sources were T cells, B-cell-depleted T cells, or PBMCs; the material itself was cDNA or gDNA.

The CDR3 is made up of 14 amino acids. Germline V lookup: CDR1 GTSNPN, CDR2 SVGIG (reference sequence). V lost 4 bases and J lost 5; bases outside the gene matches: 7. Profiled with immunoSEQ multiplex PCR; TCRdb holds only in-frame clones, not every one. The sample includes around 270,000 clones, around 89% seen only once; the top ten take about 0.8%. This sequence was found in a man aged 25 to 45 with acute or convalescent COVID-19. Sequenced material: peripheral blood. This rearrangement joins TRBV30 to TRBJ1-2; 10 bases align to TRBD1. CDR3 nucleotides: TGTGCCTGGAAAATGACAGGGGGCGGTTATGGCTACACCTTC. Protein product: CAWKMTGGGYGYTF.